Below are 18 T cell receptor beta chains sequenced from a single sample in a study of identical twins. Each CDR3 protein is one row after TCRdb ran MiXCR on the 5' RACE reads. The table shows hundreds of thousands of distinct CDR3 sequences, with around a sixth occurring only once. These same records also appear under a second study, on T cells expressing NK-cell markers.

Sequenced sample: PBMCs. The receptors were gathered from a woman between 18 and 29 years old in good health.

The genes are TRBV10-2 and TRBJ2-5; TRBD2 matches 8 bases. The CDR3 contains 13 residues. Germline V CDR1 and CDR2: WSHSY, SAAADI. V dropped 4 bases and J dropped 7; count of bases not matched to a gene: 5. The CDR3 protein is CASSGGLARTQYF. DNA for the CDR3: TGCGCCAGCAGTGGTGGACTAGCTCGGACCCAGTACTTC.

The rearrangement uses TRBV20-1 and TRBJ1-5; possibly TRBD1 for D (5 bases). The V gene's germline CDR1 is DFQATT and CDR2 SNEGSKA (reference sequence). The CDR3 length is 13 residues. Trimming left V 6 bases short and J 2 bases short, with 11 bases between. The CDR3 spells CSAAPTGNQPQHF. CDR3 bases: TGCAGTGCCGCCCCGACAGGCAATCAGCCCCAGCATTTT.

This clonotype was seen a handful of times. The chain combines TRBV6-5 with TRBJ1-2; no clear D. Germline V lookup: CDR1 MNHEY, CDR2 SVGAGI. The CDR3 is 15 amino acids. V lost 1 base and J 5 bases, leaving 14 bases between the germline ends. The DNA of the CDR3 is TGTGCCAGCAGTTACTACCCCGGATCGCAGTATGGCTACACCTTC. This sequence encodes CASSYYPGSQYGYTF.

This clonotype has only a few counts. CDR3 amino acids: CASSPPRTSASYNEQFF. The CDR3 DNA reads as TGTGCCAGCAGTCCCCCCCGAACTAGCGCTTCCTACAATGAGCAGTTCTTC. This rearrangement joins TRBV27 to TRBJ2-1; TRBD2 aligns across 7 bases. The CDR3 totals 17 residues. CDR1 is MNHEY and CDR2 is SMNVEV in the germline V gene (reference sequence). The V segment lost 5 bases and the J segment 1 base; nucleotides outside the gene matches: 11.

This clonotype was picked up a small number of times. The gene calls are TRBV21-1 and TRBJ1-1. TRBV21-1 is a recognized pseudogene. The CDR3 is made up of 15 amino acids. The CDR3 nucleotides are TGTGCCAGCAGCAACAGAAAAAGTTGGAACACTGAAGCTTTCTTT. This translates into CASSNRKSWNTEAFF.

This clonotype was recorded a few times. The chain links TRBV7-8 to TRBJ2-3; possibly TRBD2 for D (6 bases). Germline assignment: CDR1 SGHVS and CDR2 FQNEAQ. Trimming took 3 bases from V and 2 from J, leaving 12 bases between them. The CDR3 loop spans 15 amino acids. The CDR3 sequence is CASSFGTFVTDTQYF. CDR3 DNA: TGTGCCAGCAGCTTCGGGACTTTCGTCACAGATACGCAGTATTTT.

The chain combines TRBV12-3 or TRBV12-4 with TRBJ1-4; D not certain. V was clipped by 3 bases and J by 6 bases, with 11 bases between them. The CDR3 has 14 amino acids. CDR3 region: CASSFSGSDEKLFF. For the CDR3, the DNA is TGTGCCAGCAGTTTTTCCGGGAGTGATGAAAAACTGTTTTTT.

This clonotype was found a few times. The chain has TRBV4-3 and TRBJ2-1; 16 bases line up with TRBD2. V shed 4 bases and J 13 bases; nucleotides not matched to a gene: 10. CDR3 length: 16 amino acids. In germline, CDR1 is LGHNA, CDR2 YSLEER. The CDR3 region has the DNA TGCGCCAGCAGCCGCGGGACTAGCGGGAGGGCCTTTACCCAGTTCTTC. Encoded protein: CASSRGTSGRAFTQFF.

The chain couples TRBV5-1 to TRBJ2-1; possibly TRBD2 for D (5 bases). Germline CDR1 is SGHRS and CDR2 is YFSETQ. V shed 0 bases and J shed 2 bases, with 9 bases lying between them. This CDR3 has 15 amino acids. CDR3 bases: TGCGCCAGCAGCTTGGGGGAGTTGGCCTACAATGAGCAGTTCTTC. Translated, it gives CASSLGELAYNEQFF.

The chain joins TRBV3-1 to TRBJ1-6; no clear D gene. In germline, CDR1 is LGHDT, CDR2 YNNKEL (reference sequence). This CDR3 has 12 residues. V shed 3 bases and J shed 8 bases, with 5 bases lying between them. CDR3 in DNA: TGTGCCAGCAGCCAGAGGGATTCACCCCTCCACTTT. It is translated as CASSQRDSPLHF.

This clonotype occurred a few times. The chain combines TRBV12-3 or TRBV12-4 with TRBJ2-2; 9 bases are shared with TRBD1. The ends lost 6 bases at V and 4 bases at J; junction bases unmatched: 9. This CDR3 is 16 amino acids long. CDR3 bases: TGTGCCAGCAGGGGAACAGGGGGCTCTGGCACCGGGGAGCTGTTTTTT. This sequence encodes CASRGTGGSGTGELFF.

This clonotype was seen only a few times. This chain connects TRBV12-3 or TRBV12-4 to TRBJ2-1; 8 bases fit TRBD2. V lost 6 bases and J lost 8; bases outside the gene matches: 15. This CDR3 spans 16 amino acids. The CDR3 DNA is TGTGCCAGCAGCGCTCCTGGACTAGCCCTTAACGATGAGCAGTTCTTC. Protein: CASSAPGLALNDEQFF.

A few counts support this clonotype. The genes are TRBV10-3 and TRBJ2-3, with a possible D match to TRBD2 (7 bases). The CDR3 totals 15 residues. Trimming pared 8 bases from V and 3 bases from J, leaving 18 bases between. CDR1 and CDR2 from the germline V gene are ENHRY and SYGVKD. The CDR3 loop reads CAIGGWRGPTDTQYF. CDR3 sequence (DNA): TGTGCCATCGGGGGCTGGCGGGGGCCGACAGATACGCAGTATTTT.

This clonotype turned up a few times. The chain is built from TRBV6-1 and TRBJ1-2, with 9 bases aligning to TRBD1. This CDR3 spans 13 amino acids. Germline V gene sequence: CDR1 MNHNS, CDR2 SASEGT. V lost 4 bases, J lost 6 bases, and 3 bases stayed unmatched. CDR3 DNA sequence: TGTGCCAGCAGTGTCCGGGACAGGGATGGCTACACCTTC. Translation: CASSVRDRDGYTF.

This clonotype was found a few times. This chain connects TRBV12-3 or TRBV12-4 to TRBJ1-1, with TRBD1 matching over 10 bases. The CDR3 consists of 16 residues. V trimming: 6 bases; J trimming: 4 bases; junction bases outside the gene matches: 11. The CDR3 DNA reads as TGTGCCAGCAGACCTAGACAGGGGGCGAGGGGCACTGAAGCTTTCTTT. It encodes CASRPRQGARGTEAFF.

J is TRBJ2-7 and V is TRBV5-6; tentative D call: TRBD1 (6 bases). Trimming cost V 3 bases and J 2 bases, with 12 bases left between them. Germline CDR1 is SGHDT and CDR2 is YYEEEE. The CDR3 is 14 amino acids. The CDR3 DNA reads TGTGCCAGCAGCTGGTACGGACAGACCTACGAGCAGTACTTC. Translated, it gives CASSWYGQTYEQYF.

V and J are TRBV6-2 or TRBV6-3 and TRBJ2-2; D uncertain. Trimming shortened V by 8 bases and J by 3 bases, and 10 bases separated the two germline ends. The CDR3 consists of 13 residues. CDR1 is MNHEY and CDR2 is SVGEGT in the germline V gene. The CDR3 nucleotides are TGTGCCAGCTCCTGGGTGGACACCGGGGAGCTGTTTTTT. This codes for CASSWVDTGELFF.

This clonotype has just a few counts. The chain is built from TRBV9 and TRBJ1-2, with D perhaps matching TRBD1 (5 bases). There are 14 residues in the CDR3. V was shortened by 3 bases and J by 7 bases, with 16 bases between the two germline ends. Per germline, CDR1 SGDLS and CDR2 YYNGEE. In nucleotides, the CDR3 is TGTGCCAGCAGCGGCCAGGGCAGAAACAGTGGCTACACCTTC. This gives the protein CASSGQGRNSGYTF.